This T cell receptor (beta chain) was observed in a study of lymphopenia after photon versus proton radiotherapy. Study-wide results and limits: Larger post-nadir TCR diversity loss correlated inversely with survival in deceased patients. Better survival with proton therapy was suggested as possible, not demonstrated. Photon-treated patients lost naive T cells and TCR diversity; proton-treated stayed stable. Oligoclonal CD8+ Temra expansion after nadir drove photon patients' diversity drop.

Points on this clone: Antigen unknown. One junction end does not reproduce the germline sequence, and a read error may be involved.

The repertoire was sequenced with immunoSEQ multiplex PCR; TCRdb's copy has only in-frame clones and lacks some. The sample has 55,000 to 70,000 clones; 75% to 90% are singletons. Germline CDR1 reads MNHNY; CDR2 reads SVGAGI (reference sequence). The CDR3 is made up of 13 amino acids. The V call is TRBV6-6, the J call TRBJ1-2; 8 bases agree with TRBD1. The specimen comprised peripheral blood, sampled from a patient treated with proton-based radiotherapy. This receptor was obtained from an elderly man with esophageal cancer. The CDR3 sequence is CASSTGQGRVVLF. The CDR3 DNA is TGTGCCAGCAGTACAGGACAGGGAAGAGTGGTGCTCTTC.